Listed here is a single T cell receptor beta chain. Antigen specificity is unknown. The record originates from a study of Ad26.COV2.S vaccination and SARS-CoV-2 variants. Study as a whole: This donor came from the COV1001 trial of Ad26.COV2.S. Dosing was one shot or two shots 56 days apart. Study results and caveats: Placebo recipients showed lower spike-specific TCR breadth than vaccinees.

CDR3 length: 16 residues. Germline CDR1 MNHEY, CDR2 SMNVEV (reference sequence). Trimming cost V 4 bases and J 5 bases, with 20 bases left between them. Treatment described: around 19 received Ad26.COV2.S at low or high dose, single or two shots; about five received placebo; per-sample allocation not given. Sampling occurred on day 63 after the first vaccine or placebo injection. The administered vaccine (an Ad26 vector) expressed Wuhan-strain SARS-CoV-2 spike. Here immunoSEQ multiplex PCR was the method, and the copy in TCRdb shows in-frame clones only, minus some. Counted here are some 320,000 clones, around four fifths occurring once; the ten biggest clones make up roughly 2%.

The receptor was derived from a person aged 18-60 years who received the Ad26.COV2.S COVID-19 vaccine or a placebo. This specimen was peripheral blood, taken in a trial of Ad26.COV2.S vaccine versus placebo. The chain links TRBV27 to TRBJ1-1; no definite D call. This CDR3 reads CASSWVGFGSTTEAFF. The DNA for the CDR3 is TGTGCCAGCAGTTGGGTGGGGTTTGGCTCAACGACTGAAGCTTTCTTT.